The entry below describes one TCR beta chain. This sample was included in a study of blood T cell repertoires in COVID-19. As for the study in general: Spain, Italy and the United States supplied samples that represented acute and convalescent COVID-19.

Assay used: immunoSEQ multiplex PCR; TCRdb lists only in-frame clones, some missing. The table has 18,000 or so clones, roughly nine tenths seen once. This receptor was obtained from a man between 60 and 70 years old with active COVID-19. The sequencing sample was made of peripheral blood.

CDR3 sequence reads: CASSQETGVNQPQHF. The CDR3 region has the DNA TGCGCCAGCAGCCAAGAGACAGGGGTGAATCAGCCCCAGCATTTT. The J gene is TRBJ1-5, the V gene TRBV4-1; 8 nucleotides match TRBD1. There are 15 residues in the CDR3. Trimming at V came to 0 bases and at J to 4 bases, leaving 2 bases not matched to a gene. Germline CDR1 is MGHRA and CDR2 is YSYEKL.